Listed below are T cell receptor beta chains from one sample, sequenced in a study of blood T cell repertoires in COVID-19. Clones were read by immunoSEQ multiplex PCR, and TCRdb kept only the in-frame ones, dropping some. The data contain around 290,000 clones, 70% to 90% of them singletons. Material for sequencing was PBMCs or T cells enriched from blood (not recorded which). The receptors here all came from a woman aged 55-69 years in a cohort exposed to, infected with or recovered from COVID-19 (not recorded which). CDR3s include the opening cysteine and the closing phenylalanine or tryptophan. A D gene is named only where the DNA matches it firmly. Part of the rows lack a size; the others show once, few, many or a class for expanded clones.

CDR3aa: CSASSQGRVGYNEQFF
CDR3nt: TGCAGCGCCTCCTCCCAGGGCAGGGTCGGTTACAATGAGCAGTTCTTC
j_gene: TRBJ2-1
abundance: .
d_gene: .
v_gene: TRBV29-1

CDR3aa: CASRQGGRNYGYTF
CDR3nt: TGCGCCAGCAGGCAGGGGGGCCGAAACTATGGCTACACCTTC
j_gene: TRBJ1-2
abundance: .
d_gene: TRBD1
v_gene: TRBV23-1

CDR3aa: CASNRAGNTIYF
CDR3nt: TGTGCCAGTAACAGGGCTGGAAACACCATATATTTT
j_gene: TRBJ1-3
abundance: few
d_gene: .
v_gene: TRBV19

CDR3aa: CASSEGSRGLAGEAEYF
CDR3nt: TGTGCCAGCAGTGAAGGCAGCCGGGGACTAGCGGGAGAAGCAGAGTATTTT
j_gene: TRBJ2-3
abundance: once
d_gene: TRBD2
v_gene: TRBV25-1

CDR3aa: CASSLSTTSGRTGELFF
CDR3nt: TGTGCCAGCAGCTTATCAACGACTAGCGGGAGGACCGGGGAGCTGTTTTTT
j_gene: TRBJ2-2
abundance: .
d_gene: TRBD2
v_gene: TRBV7-2

CDR3aa: CASSLGRGDSPLHF
CDR3nt: TGTGCCAGCAGCTTGGGCAGGGGTGATTCACCCCTCCACTTT
j_gene: TRBJ1-6
abundance: few
d_gene: .
v_gene: TRBV5-4

CDR3aa: CASSLRGNTEAFF
CDR3nt: TGTGCCAGCAGCTTACGGGGAAACACTGAAGCTTTCTTT
j_gene: TRBJ1-1
abundance: few
d_gene: .
v_gene: TRBV7-3

CDR3aa: CASSSPGGGANYGYTF
CDR3nt: TGTGCCAGCAGCTCCCCCGGGGGAGGGGCTAACTATGGCTACACCTTC
j_gene: TRBJ1-2
abundance: .
d_gene: .
v_gene: TRBV28

CDR3aa: CASSPTPRPGGYNTEAFF
CDR3nt: TGTGCCAGCAGTCCCACCCCCAGGCCAGGGGGCTATAACACTGAAGCTTTCTTT
j_gene: TRBJ1-1
abundance: .
d_gene: TRBD1
v_gene: TRBV6-6

CDR3aa: CATSAPGQGASYEQYF
CDR3nt: TGTGCCACCAGCGCTCCGGGACAGGGCGCCTCCTACGAGCAGTACTTC
j_gene: TRBJ2-7
abundance: .
d_gene: TRBD1
v_gene: TRBV24-1

CDR3aa: CASSEPSVTDTQYF
CDR3nt: TGTGCCAGCAGTGAACCCAGCGTCACAGATACGCAGTATTTT
j_gene: TRBJ2-3
abundance: .
d_gene: .
v_gene: TRBV6-1

CDR3aa: CASSQGVSGGYEQYF
CDR3nt: TGTGCCAGCAGCCAAGGCGTTAGCGGGGGGTACGAGCAGTACTTC
j_gene: TRBJ2-7
abundance: .
d_gene: TRBD2
v_gene: TRBV3-1/TRBV3-2

CDR3aa: CAWSRIAGAANTGELFF
CDR3nt: TGTGCCTGGAGTAGGATAGCGGGGGCCGCGAACACCGGGGAGCTGTTTTTT
j_gene: TRBJ2-2
abundance: .
d_gene: TRBD2
v_gene: TRBV30

CDR3aa: CASSPWTGVNTEAFF
CDR3nt: TGTGCCAGCAGCCCTTGGACAGGCGTAAACACTGAAGCTTTCTTT
j_gene: TRBJ1-1
abundance: .
d_gene: TRBD1
v_gene: TRBV7-2

CDR3aa: CASSLLPGLQGSEQFF
CDR3nt: TGTGCCAGCTCACTTCTCCCGGGACTCCAAGGGAGTGAGCAGTTCTTC
j_gene: TRBJ2-1
abundance: .
d_gene: .
v_gene: TRBV18

CDR3aa: CASSVLGQGARFF
CDR3nt: TGTGCCAGCAGTGTCTTAGGGCAGGGGGCCAGGTTTTTT
j_gene: TRBJ1-4
abundance: .
d_gene: TRBD1
v_gene: TRBV28

CDR3aa: CASGTGGDYNEQFF
CDR3nt: TGTGCTAGTGGTACAGGGGGCGATTACAATGAGCAGTTCTTC
j_gene: TRBJ2-1
abundance: .
d_gene: TRBD1
v_gene: TRBV12-5

CDR3aa: CASSNNPSIQLVETQYF
CDR3nt: TGTGCCAGCAGCAACAACCCATCTATCCAACTAGTGGAGACCCAGTACTTC
j_gene: TRBJ2-5
abundance: .
d_gene: .
v_gene: TRBV21-1

CDR3aa: CASSLTITGATYEQYF
CDR3nt: TGTGCCAGCAGCTTAACAATCACAGGGGCCACCTACGAGCAGTACTTC
j_gene: TRBJ2-7
abundance: .
d_gene: TRBD1
v_gene: TRBV7-2

CDR3aa: CASSSSTSGRTSSYEQYF
CDR3nt: TGTGCCAGCAGCTCCAGCACTAGCGGGAGAACCTCGTCCTACGAGCAGTACTTC
j_gene: TRBJ2-7
abundance: .
d_gene: TRBD2
v_gene: TRBV7-2

CDR3aa: CASSLGLVSYNEQFF
CDR3nt: TGTGCCAGCAGCCTGGGACTAGTGTCTTACAATGAGCAGTTCTTC
j_gene: TRBJ2-1
abundance: .
d_gene: TRBD2
v_gene: TRBV11-2

CDR3aa: CATSGSWMNQPQHF
CDR3nt: TGTGCCACCAGTGGGAGTTGGATGAATCAGCCCCAGCATTTT
j_gene: TRBJ1-5
abundance: few
d_gene: .
v_gene: TRBV24-1

CDR3aa: CASSLGLNNEQFF
CDR3nt: TGTGCCAGCAGCTTAGGCCTAAACAATGAGCAGTTCTTC
j_gene: TRBJ2-1
abundance: once
d_gene: .
v_gene: TRBV13

CDR3aa: CASSYGQGANTGELFF
CDR3nt: TGTGCCAGCAGTTACGGACAGGGGGCGAACACCGGGGAGCTGTTTTTT
j_gene: TRBJ2-2
abundance: .
d_gene: TRBD1
v_gene: TRBV6-5

CDR3aa: CATSEASVNQETQYF
CDR3nt: TGTGCCACCAGTGAGGCTAGCGTAAACCAGGAGACCCAGTACTTC
j_gene: TRBJ2-5
abundance: .
d_gene: .
v_gene: TRBV24-1

CDR3aa: CASSLRRGQGTDTQYF
CDR3nt: TGTGCCAGCAGCTTACGCCGCGGACAGGGCACAGATACGCAGTATTTT
j_gene: TRBJ2-3
abundance: .
d_gene: TRBD1
v_gene: TRBV28

CDR3aa: CASSQETGLAGGSLNEQFF
CDR3nt: TGTGCCAGCAGCCAAGAGACAGGACTAGCGGGAGGGAGTCTGAATGAGCAGTTCTTC
j_gene: TRBJ2-1
abundance: .
d_gene: TRBD2
v_gene: TRBV3-1/TRBV3-2

CDR3aa: CASSFGGYNEQFF
CDR3nt: TGTGCCAGCAGCTTTGGGGGGTACAATGAGCAGTTCTTC
j_gene: TRBJ2-1
abundance: once
d_gene: .
v_gene: TRBV5-4

CDR3aa: CASSPPDTYTGELFF
CDR3nt: TGTGCCAGCAGCCCGCCGGACACCTACACCGGGGAGCTGTTTTTT
j_gene: TRBJ2-2
abundance: .
d_gene: .
v_gene: TRBV7-9

CDR3aa: CASSASGGLHREQFF
CDR3nt: TGTGCCAGCAGCGCTAGCGGAGGGCTCCACAGGGAGCAGTTCTTC
j_gene: TRBJ2-1
abundance: .
d_gene: TRBD2
v_gene: TRBV11-2

CDR3aa: CASRTGQRNNSPLHF
CDR3nt: TGCGCCAGCAGGACGGGACAGCGAAATAATTCACCCCTCCACTTT
j_gene: TRBJ1-6
abundance: .
d_gene: TRBD1
v_gene: TRBV10-2

CDR3aa: CASSSGTSIYEQYF
CDR3nt: TGCGCCAGCAGCAGCGGGACTAGCATCTACGAGCAGTACTTC
j_gene: TRBJ2-7
abundance: .
d_gene: TRBD2
v_gene: TRBV5-1

CDR3aa: CASSSRGREQYF
CDR3nt: TGTGCCAGCAGCTCCCGAGGGAGGGAGCAGTACTTC
j_gene: TRBJ2-7
abundance: .
d_gene: .
v_gene: TRBV5-6

CDR3aa: CASSFTSSGDRIDEQYF
CDR3nt: TGTGCCAGCAGTTTCACGTCTAGCGGGGACCGCATCGACGAGCAGTACTTC
j_gene: TRBJ2-7
abundance: .
d_gene: TRBD2
v_gene: TRBV6-2/TRBV6-3

CDR3aa: CASRPGAMNTEAFF
CDR3nt: TGTGCCAGCAGACCAGGGGCCATGAACACTGAAGCTTTCTTT
j_gene: TRBJ1-1
abundance: .
d_gene: .
v_gene: TRBV5-5

CDR3aa: CASSGDRGQLFF
CDR3nt: TGTGCCAGCAGCGGGGACAGGGGGCAGCTGTTTTTT
j_gene: TRBJ2-2
abundance: .
d_gene: TRBD1
v_gene: TRBV9

CDR3aa: CASSFTGSATNEKLFF
CDR3nt: TGCGCCAGCAGCTTTACAGGGTCCGCCACTAATGAAAAACTGTTTTTT
j_gene: TRBJ1-4
abundance: .
d_gene: .
v_gene: TRBV5-1

CDR3aa: CASSPLLTTSGSRFLNTGELFF
CDR3nt: TGTGCCAGCTCACCACTCCTGACAACTAGCGGGAGTCGCTTTTTGAACACCGGGGAGCTGTTTTTT
j_gene: TRBJ2-2
abundance: .
d_gene: TRBD2
v_gene: TRBV18

CDR3aa: CASSPPGTGDHEQYF
CDR3nt: TGTGCCAGCAGCCCCCCCGGGACAGGGGACCACGAGCAGTACTTC
j_gene: TRBJ2-7
abundance: .
d_gene: TRBD1
v_gene: TRBV11-3

CDR3aa: CASSWGGDADTQYF
CDR3nt: TGTGCCAGCAGTTGGGGGGGCGACGCAGATACGCAGTATTTT
j_gene: TRBJ2-3
abundance: .
d_gene: .
v_gene: TRBV11-3

CDR3aa: CASSPFHTGELFF
CDR3nt: TGTGCCAGCAGCCCCTTTCACACCGGGGAGCTGTTTTTT
j_gene: TRBJ2-2
abundance: .
d_gene: .
v_gene: TRBV3-1/TRBV3-2

CDR3aa: CARSFSEGDSFPAFF
CDR3nt: TGTGCCAGAAGCTTTTCGGAGGGTGACAGTTTCCCGGCTTTCTTT
j_gene: TRBJ1-1
abundance: .
d_gene: .
v_gene: TRBV7-5

CDR3aa: CATEVLGTDTQYF
CDR3nt: TGTGCCACCGAGGTGTTAGGCACAGATACGCAGTATTTT
j_gene: TRBJ2-3
abundance: once
d_gene: .
v_gene: TRBV5-4

CDR3aa: CASSFGTPKAYNEQFF
CDR3nt: TGTGCCAGCTCATTCGGGACTCCGAAAGCTTACAATGAGCAGTTCTTC
j_gene: TRBJ2-1
abundance: .
d_gene: .
v_gene: TRBV18

CDR3aa: CASGLTNPSGRSGNEQFF
CDR3nt: TGTGCTAGTGGTTTGACCAACCCTAGCGGGAGAAGCGGCAATGAGCAGTTCTTC
j_gene: TRBJ2-1
abundance: .
d_gene: TRBD2
v_gene: TRBV12-5

CDR3aa: CASSPEWGQSYGYTF
CDR3nt: TGTGCCAGCAGCCCTGAGTGGGGACAGAGCTATGGCTACACCTTC
j_gene: TRBJ1-2
abundance: .
d_gene: TRBD1
v_gene: TRBV5-8

CDR3aa: CASSMGGAYEQYF
CDR3nt: TGTGCCAGTAGTATGGGGGGGGCCTACGAGCAGTACTTC
j_gene: TRBJ2-7
abundance: once
d_gene: TRBD2
v_gene: TRBV19

CDR3aa: CASSQVGTSGKETQYF
CDR3nt: TGTGCCAGCAGCCAAGTCGGGACTAGCGGGAAAGAGACCCAGTACTTC
j_gene: TRBJ2-5
abundance: .
d_gene: TRBD2
v_gene: TRBV3-1/TRBV3-2

CDR3aa: CASSPTTGYSYNEQFF
CDR3nt: TGTGCCAGCAGTCCAACGACAGGTTACTCCTACAATGAGCAGTTCTTC
j_gene: TRBJ2-1
abundance: .
d_gene: .
v_gene: TRBV6-2/TRBV6-3

CDR3aa: CASSGGGLSYNEQFF
CDR3nt: TGCGCCAGCAGTGGGGGGGGACTATCATACAATGAGCAGTTCTTC
j_gene: TRBJ2-1
abundance: .
d_gene: TRBD2
v_gene: TRBV10-2

CDR3aa: CASTRRNTEAFF
CDR3nt: TGTGCCAGTACGCGTAGGAACACTGAAGCTTTCTTT
j_gene: TRBJ1-1
abundance: .
d_gene: .
v_gene: TRBV19

CDR3aa: CASRRLTGSFNQPQHF
CDR3nt: TGTGCCAGCAGGAGACTAACAGGGTCTTTCAATCAGCCCCAGCATTTT
j_gene: TRBJ1-5
abundance: .
d_gene: .
v_gene: TRBV27

CDR3aa: CASSLILAAYNEQFF
CDR3nt: TGTGCCAGCAGCTTAATCCTAGCAGCCTACAATGAGCAGTTCTTC
j_gene: TRBJ2-1
abundance: .
d_gene: .
v_gene: TRBV7-3

CDR3aa: CASSLQGLQETQYF
CDR3nt: TGTGCCAGCAGCCTCCAGGGGTTACAAGAGACCCAGTACTTC
j_gene: TRBJ2-5
abundance: .
d_gene: .
v_gene: TRBV5-4

CDR3aa: CASSVEGSNQPQHF
CDR3nt: TGTGCCAGCAGCGTAGAGGGGAGCAATCAGCCCCAGCATTTT
j_gene: TRBJ1-5
abundance: .
d_gene: .
v_gene: TRBV9

CDR3aa: CASRKDRATNEKLFF
CDR3nt: TGTGCCAGCAGAAAAGACAGGGCAACTAATGAAAAACTGTTTTTT
j_gene: TRBJ1-4
abundance: .
d_gene: TRBD1
v_gene: TRBV7-9

CDR3aa: CASSSVSNAEKLFF
CDR3nt: TGTGCCAGCAGCTCCGTAAGTAACGCGGAAAAACTGTTTTTT
j_gene: TRBJ1-4
abundance: .
d_gene: .
v_gene: TRBV3-1/TRBV3-2

CDR3aa: CATIRDRVSYGEAFF
CDR3nt: TGTGCCACCATCCGGGACAGGGTAAGTTACGGTGAAGCTTTCTTT
j_gene: TRBJ1-1
abundance: once
d_gene: TRBD1
v_gene: TRBV24-1

CDR3aa: CASSPSQGYVNIQYF
CDR3nt: TGTGCCAGTAGTCCCTCACAGGGTTATGTAAACATTCAGTACTTC
j_gene: TRBJ2-4
abundance: .
d_gene: .
v_gene: TRBV19

CDR3aa: CAWSELAGTYNEQFF
CDR3nt: TGTGCCTGGAGTGAGCTAGCGGGGACCTACAATGAGCAGTTCTTC
j_gene: TRBJ2-1
abundance: few
d_gene: TRBD2
v_gene: TRBV30